What follows is one T cell receptor (beta chain) and its context. Sample-barcoded 5' priming and a J-beta primer mix drove a second PCR of roughly 6 to 12 cycles. TCRdb processed the 5' RACE reads anew with MiXCR; each CDR3 protein has one entry. This sample yields about a million distinct CDR3 sequences, of which roughly 50% are seen a single time; about a fifth belongs to the top ten. The source of the sample is a study of blood T cells in healthy people across ages. Germline CDR1 reads LGHNA; CDR2 reads YSLEER. The CDR3 is made up of 14 amino acids. The V end was cut by 4 bases, the J end by 4 bases, with 10 bases between.

The specimen was blood. The chain uses TRBV4-3 and TRBJ2-2, with unresolved D. The TCR sequence derives from a woman in her sixties or seventies in good health. CDR3 region: CASSPLTSTGELFF. The DNA of the CDR3 is TGCGCCAGCAGCCCTCTGACCAGCACCGGGGAGCTGTTTTTT.